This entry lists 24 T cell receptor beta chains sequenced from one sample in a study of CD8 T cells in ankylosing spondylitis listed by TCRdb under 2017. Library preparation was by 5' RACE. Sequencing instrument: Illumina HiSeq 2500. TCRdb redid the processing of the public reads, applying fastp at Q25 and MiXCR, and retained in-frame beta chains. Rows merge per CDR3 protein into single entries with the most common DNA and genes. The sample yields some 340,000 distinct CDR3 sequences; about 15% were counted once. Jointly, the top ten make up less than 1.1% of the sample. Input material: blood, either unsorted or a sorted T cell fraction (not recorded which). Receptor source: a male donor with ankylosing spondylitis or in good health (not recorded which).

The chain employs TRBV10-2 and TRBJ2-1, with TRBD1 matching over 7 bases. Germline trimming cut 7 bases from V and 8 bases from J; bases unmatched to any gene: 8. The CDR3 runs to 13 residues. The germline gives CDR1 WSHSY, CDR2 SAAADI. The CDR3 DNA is TGCGCCAGCAAACAGGGGAACGAGGATGAGCAGTTCTTC. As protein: CASKQGNEDEQFF.

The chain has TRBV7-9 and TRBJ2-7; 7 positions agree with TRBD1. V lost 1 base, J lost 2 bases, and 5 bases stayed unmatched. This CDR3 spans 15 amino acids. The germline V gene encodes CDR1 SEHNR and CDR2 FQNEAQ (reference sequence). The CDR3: CASSLVDRTPYEQYF. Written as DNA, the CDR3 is TGTGCCAGCAGCTTAGTGGACAGGACCCCCTACGAGCAGTACTTC.

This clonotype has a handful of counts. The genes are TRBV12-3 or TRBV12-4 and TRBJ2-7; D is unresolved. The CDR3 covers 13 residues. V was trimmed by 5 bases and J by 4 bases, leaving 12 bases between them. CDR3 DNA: TGTGCCAGCAGTGGCCCCAAAGGGTACGAGCAGTACTTC. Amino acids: CASSGPKGYEQYF.

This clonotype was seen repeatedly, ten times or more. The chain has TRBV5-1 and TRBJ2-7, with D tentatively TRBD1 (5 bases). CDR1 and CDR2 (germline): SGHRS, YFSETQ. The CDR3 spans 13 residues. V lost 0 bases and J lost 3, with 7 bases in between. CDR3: CASSLVQGYEQYF. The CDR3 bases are TGCGCCAGCAGCTTGGTTCAGGGCTACGAGCAGTACTTC. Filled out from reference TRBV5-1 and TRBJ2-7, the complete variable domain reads KAGVTQTPRYLIKTRGQQVTLSCSPISGHRSVSWYQQTPGQGLQFLFEYFSETQRNKGNFPGRFSGRQFSNSRSEMNVSTLELGDSALYLCASSLVQGYEQYFGPGTRLTVT.

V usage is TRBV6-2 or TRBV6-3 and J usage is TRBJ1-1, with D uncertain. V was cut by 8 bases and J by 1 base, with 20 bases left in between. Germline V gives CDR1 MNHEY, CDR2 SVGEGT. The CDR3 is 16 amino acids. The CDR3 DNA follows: TGTGCCAGCGAAACGGTGGGAATAGGATGGAACACTGAAGCTTTCTTT. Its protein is CASETVGIGWNTEAFF.

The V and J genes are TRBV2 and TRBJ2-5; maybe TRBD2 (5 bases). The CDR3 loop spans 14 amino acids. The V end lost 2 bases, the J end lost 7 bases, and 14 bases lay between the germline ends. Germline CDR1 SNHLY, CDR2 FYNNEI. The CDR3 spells CASSERVRDGTQYF. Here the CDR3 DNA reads TGTGCCAGCAGTGAAAGGGTGAGGGATGGGACCCAGTACTTC.

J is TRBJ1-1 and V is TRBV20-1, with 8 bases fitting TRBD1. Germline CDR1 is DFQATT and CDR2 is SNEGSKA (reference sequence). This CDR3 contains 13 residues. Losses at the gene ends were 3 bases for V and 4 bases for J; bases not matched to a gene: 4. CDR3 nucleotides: TGCAGTGCTAGGCCAGGGGGCGCCACTGAAGCTTTCTTT. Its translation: CSARPGGATEAFF.

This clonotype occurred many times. CDR3 DNA: TGTGCCAGCAGTTCGGTCTACGAGCAGTACTTC. It codes for CASSSVYEQYF. The rearrangement joins TRBV12-3 or TRBV12-4 to TRBJ2-7; D is unclear. Trimming cost V 4 bases and J 3 bases, with 4 bases left between them. The CDR3 spans 11 residues.

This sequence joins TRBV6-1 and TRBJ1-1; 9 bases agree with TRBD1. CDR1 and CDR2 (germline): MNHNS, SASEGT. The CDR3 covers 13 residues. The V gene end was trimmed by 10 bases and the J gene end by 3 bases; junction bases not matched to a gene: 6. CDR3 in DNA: TGTGCCATCACCGGGACAGGGTACACTGAAGCTTTCTTT. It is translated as CAITGTGYTEAFF.

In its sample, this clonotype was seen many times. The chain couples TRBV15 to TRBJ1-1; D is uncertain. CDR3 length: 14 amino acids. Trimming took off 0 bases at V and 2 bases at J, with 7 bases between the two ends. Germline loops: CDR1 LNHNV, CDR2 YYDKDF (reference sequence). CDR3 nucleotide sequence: TGTGCCACCAGCAGAGAAGGTTCAAACACTGAAGCTTTCTTT. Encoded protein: CATSREGSNTEAFF.

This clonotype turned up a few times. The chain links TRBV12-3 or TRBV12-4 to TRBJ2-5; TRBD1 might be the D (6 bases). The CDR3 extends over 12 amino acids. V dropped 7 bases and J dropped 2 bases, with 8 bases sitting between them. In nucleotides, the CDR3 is TGTGCCAGCAATCAGGGGCAAGAGACCCAGTACTTC. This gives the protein CASNQGQETQYF.

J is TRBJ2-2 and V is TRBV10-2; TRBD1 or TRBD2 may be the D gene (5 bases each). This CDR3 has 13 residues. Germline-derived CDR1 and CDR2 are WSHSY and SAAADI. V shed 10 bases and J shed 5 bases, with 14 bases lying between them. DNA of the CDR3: TGCGCCAACCGGGACCGAGGGACCGGGGAGCTGTTTTTT. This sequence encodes CANRDRGTGELFF.

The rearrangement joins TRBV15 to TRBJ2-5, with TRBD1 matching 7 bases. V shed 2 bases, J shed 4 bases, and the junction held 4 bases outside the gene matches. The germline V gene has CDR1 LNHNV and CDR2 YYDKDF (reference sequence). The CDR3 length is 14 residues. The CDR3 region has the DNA TGTGCCACCAGCAGATACAGGGGTGGAGAGACCCAGTACTTC. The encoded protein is CATSRYRGGETQYF.

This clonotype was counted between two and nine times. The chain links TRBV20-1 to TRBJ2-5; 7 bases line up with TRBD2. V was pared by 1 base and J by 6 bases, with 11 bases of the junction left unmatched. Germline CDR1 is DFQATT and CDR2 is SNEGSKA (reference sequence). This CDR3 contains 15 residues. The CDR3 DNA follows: TGCAGTGCTAGAGCATGGGGGACTACGACGAAGACCCAGTACTTC. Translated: CSARAWGTTTKTQYF.

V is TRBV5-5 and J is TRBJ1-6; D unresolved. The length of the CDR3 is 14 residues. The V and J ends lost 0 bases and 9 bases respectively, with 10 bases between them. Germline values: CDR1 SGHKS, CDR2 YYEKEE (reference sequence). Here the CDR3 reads CASSLEQSLSPLHF. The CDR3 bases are TGTGCCAGCAGCTTGGAGCAGTCCCTTTCACCCCTCCACTTT.

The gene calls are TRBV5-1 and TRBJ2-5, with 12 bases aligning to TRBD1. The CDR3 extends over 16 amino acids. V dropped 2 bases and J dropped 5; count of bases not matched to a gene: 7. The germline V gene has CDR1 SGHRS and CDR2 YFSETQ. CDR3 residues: CASSFLGGQGAETQYF. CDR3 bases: TGCGCCAGCAGCTTTCTAGGGGGACAGGGGGCCGAGACCCAGTACTTC.

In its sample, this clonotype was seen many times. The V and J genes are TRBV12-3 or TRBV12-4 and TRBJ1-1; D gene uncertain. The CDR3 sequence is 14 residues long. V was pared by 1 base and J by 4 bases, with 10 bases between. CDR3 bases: TGTGCCAGCAGTTTAGGCTGGCTCGGCACTGAAGCTTTCTTT. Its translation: CASSLGWLGTEAFF.

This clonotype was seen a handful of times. CDR3 sequence: CASSLMNGNTEAFF. CDR3 sequence (DNA): TGTGCCAGCAGCTTAATGAATGGTAACACTGAAGCTTTCTTT. This chain links TRBV7-2 with TRBJ1-1; no definite D call. CDR3 length: 14 amino acids. The germline CDR1 and CDR2 sequences are SGHTA and FQGNSA. Trimming stripped 2 bases from V and 2 bases from J, with 9 bases between.

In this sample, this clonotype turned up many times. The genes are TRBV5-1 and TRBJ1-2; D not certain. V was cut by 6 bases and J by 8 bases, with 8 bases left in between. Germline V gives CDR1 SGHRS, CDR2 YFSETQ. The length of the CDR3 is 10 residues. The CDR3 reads CASTPEGYTF. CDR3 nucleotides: TGCGCCAGCACACCGGAAGGCTACACCTTC.

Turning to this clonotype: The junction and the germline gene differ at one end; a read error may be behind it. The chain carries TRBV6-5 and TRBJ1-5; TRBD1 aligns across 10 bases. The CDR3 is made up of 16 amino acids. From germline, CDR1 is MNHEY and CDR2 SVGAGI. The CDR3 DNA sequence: TGTGCCAGCAGTCACTCGGGACAGGGGCTGGGTCAGCCCCAGCATTTT. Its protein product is CASSHSGQGLGQPQHF.

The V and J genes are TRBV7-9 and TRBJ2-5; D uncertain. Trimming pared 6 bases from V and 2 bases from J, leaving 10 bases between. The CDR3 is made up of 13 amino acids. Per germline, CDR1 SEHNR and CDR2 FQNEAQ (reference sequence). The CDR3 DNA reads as TGTGCCAGCAGGCTCACAGAGCAAGAGACCCAGTACTTC. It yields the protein CASRLTEQETQYF.

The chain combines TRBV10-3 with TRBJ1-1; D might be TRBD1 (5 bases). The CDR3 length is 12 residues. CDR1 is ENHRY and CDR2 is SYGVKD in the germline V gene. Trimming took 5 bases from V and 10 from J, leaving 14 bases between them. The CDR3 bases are TGTGCCATCAGTTCCAGGGATCTGGGAGCTTTCTTT. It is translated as CAISSRDLGAFF.

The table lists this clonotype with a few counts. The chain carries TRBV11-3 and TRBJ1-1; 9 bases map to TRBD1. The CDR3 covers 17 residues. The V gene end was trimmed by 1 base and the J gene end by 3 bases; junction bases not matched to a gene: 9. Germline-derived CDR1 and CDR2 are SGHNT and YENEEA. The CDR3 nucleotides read TGTGCCAGCAGCTTAGTTGGGGACAGGGCACGGGACACTGAAGCTTTCTTT. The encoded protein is CASSLVGDRARDTEAFF.

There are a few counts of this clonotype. The CDR3 reads CASKTGNQPQHF. The CDR3 DNA sequence: TGTGCCAGCAAGACGGGGAATCAGCCCCAGCATTTT. This chain links TRBV12-3 or TRBV12-4 with TRBJ1-5; unclear D gene. The CDR3 covers 12 residues. V lost 7 bases to trimming and J lost 4 bases, with 8 bases between them.